The rows below give T cell receptor beta chains drawn from one sample of a study of shared clonotypes between healthy human individuals. The assay was immunoSEQ multiplex PCR, and TCRdb's table has in-frame clones only and misses some. The sample consists of around 1,000,000 clones, 77% of them appearing once. The sample was memory CD4+ T cells from PBMCs. The receptors here all came from a man aged 18-30 years in good health. Some clones in this sample may be carry-over from other donors' samples. CDR3s include the opening cysteine and the closing phenylalanine or tryptophan. D genes are given only for firm matches. Clone size is not always given. Where it is, it says once, few, many or a class for expanded clones.

v_call: TRBV19; d_call: TRBD1; clone_size: few; j_call: TRBJ1-5; cdr3_nt: TGTGCCAGTAGTTCTCGACAGGGGCGTTACAATCAGCCCCAGCATTTT; cdr3_aa: CASSSRQGRYNQPQHF
v_call: TRBV29-1; d_call: TRBD1; clone_size: NA; j_call: TRBJ1-1; cdr3_nt: TGCAGCGTGCGACAGGGAGGTTTAAACACTGAAGCTTTCTTT; cdr3_aa: CSVRQGGLNTEAFF
v_call: TRBV11-2; d_call: NA; clone_size: few; j_call: TRBJ2-7; cdr3_nt: TGTGCCAGCAGCTTCCTGGTAGTGACGGAATGGGGAGAGCAGTACTTC; cdr3_aa: CASSFLVVTEWGEQYF
v_call: TRBV28; d_call: NA; clone_size: few; j_call: TRBJ1-1; cdr3_nt: TGTGCCAGCAGTCTTTCGGGTGGGGACACTGAAGCTTTCTTT; cdr3_aa: CASSLSGGDTEAFF
v_call: TRBV29-1; d_call: NA; clone_size: NA; j_call: TRBJ2-7; cdr3_nt: TGCAGCGTTGGGGGCCACGAGCAGTACTTC; cdr3_aa: CSVGGHEQYF
v_call: TRBV4-2; d_call: NA; clone_size: NA; j_call: TRBJ2-2; cdr3_nt: TGTGCCAGCAGCCAAGTTAGGGGAGTGAACGGGGAGCTGTTTTTT; cdr3_aa: CASSQVRGVNGELFF
v_call: TRBV2; d_call: NA; clone_size: NA; j_call: TRBJ2-5; cdr3_nt: TGTGCCAGCAGTGAAGTTCGGGTTTCGGTCGAGACCCAGTACTTC; cdr3_aa: CASSEVRVSVETQYF
v_call: TRBV5-8; d_call: NA; clone_size: NA; j_call: TRBJ2-1; cdr3_nt: TGTGCCAGCAGCTGGGGGCGAAGCGGGCAGTTCTTC; cdr3_aa: CASSWGRSGQFF
v_call: TRBV7-7; d_call: NA; clone_size: NA; j_call: TRBJ2-5; cdr3_nt: TGTGCCAGCAGCAACTCGGGAGTGGAGACCCAGTACTTC; cdr3_aa: CASSNSGVETQYF
v_call: TRBV9; d_call: TRBD1; clone_size: NA; j_call: TRBJ1-3; cdr3_nt: TGTGCCAGCACGACAGGGGTCGGAAACACCATATATTTT; cdr3_aa: CASTTGVGNTIYF
v_call: TRBV28; d_call: NA; clone_size: NA; j_call: TRBJ2-7; cdr3_nt: TGTGCCAGCAGTACCCACAGCTCCGTCCTGTACGAGCAGTACTTC; cdr3_aa: CASSTHSSVLYEQYF
v_call: TRBV5-1; d_call: TRBD2; clone_size: NA; j_call: TRBJ2-3; cdr3_nt: TGCGCCAGCAGCCCAGGACTAGCAGGAGATACGCAGTATTTT; cdr3_aa: CASSPGLAGDTQYF
v_call: TRBV9; d_call: NA; clone_size: NA; j_call: TRBJ2-2; cdr3_nt: TGTGCCAGCAGCGTAGATGGCGAGACCGGGGAGCTGTTTTTT; cdr3_aa: CASSVDGETGELFF
v_call: TRBV2; d_call: NA; clone_size: once; j_call: TRBJ2-7; cdr3_nt: TGTGCCAGCAGCAAGGAGACGTGGAGCTACGAGCAGTACTTC; cdr3_aa: CASSKETWSYEQYF
v_call: TRBV6-1; d_call: NA; clone_size: NA; j_call: TRBJ1-6; cdr3_nt: TGTGCCAGCAGTGAAGTGGGATCTGGCTACTCCTATAATTCACCCCTCCACTTT; cdr3_aa: CASSEVGSGYSYNSPLHF
v_call: TRBV21-1; d_call: NA; clone_size: NA; j_call: TRBJ1-5; cdr3_nt: TGTGCCAGCAGCAAAGGATCCGGGTCGAACAGGGTGGGCAATCAGCCCCAGCATTTT; cdr3_aa: CASSKGSGSNRVGNQPQHF
v_call: TRBV7-3; d_call: NA; clone_size: few; j_call: TRBJ1-4; cdr3_nt: TGTGCCAGCAGCTTAACCCCAGTAGGGTCAACTAATGAAAAACTGTTTTTT; cdr3_aa: CASSLTPVGSTNEKLFF
v_call: TRBV9; d_call: NA; clone_size: NA; j_call: TRBJ1-1; cdr3_nt: TGTGCCAGCAGCGTCCTCACGGGTGCGGCAGCCGAAGCTTTCTTT; cdr3_aa: CASSVLTGAAAEAFF
v_call: TRBV29-1; d_call: NA; clone_size: NA; j_call: TRBJ1-1; cdr3_nt: TGCAGCGTTGAAAGGAGCGCTTTGAACACTGAAGCTTTCTTT; cdr3_aa: CSVERSALNTEAFF
v_call: TRBV7-3; d_call: NA; clone_size: NA; j_call: TRBJ1-2; cdr3_nt: TGTGCCAGCAGCCCCCGGGGGGGGAACTATGGCTACACCTTC; cdr3_aa: CASSPRGGNYGYTF
v_call: TRBV29-1; d_call: TRBD2; clone_size: NA; j_call: TRBJ2-5; cdr3_nt: TGCAGCGTTCCTACTAGCGCCACAGAGACCCAGTACTTC; cdr3_aa: CSVPTSATETQYF
v_call: TRBV19; d_call: NA; clone_size: NA; j_call: TRBJ2-3; cdr3_nt: TGTGCCAGCGGGATGAAGGGCACAGATACGCAGTATTTT; cdr3_aa: CASGMKGTDTQYF
v_call: TRBV4-1; d_call: NA; clone_size: NA; j_call: TRBJ2-1; cdr3_nt: TGCGCCAGCAGCCATGAGTCCCATGAGCAGTTCTTC; cdr3_aa: CASSHESHEQFF
v_call: TRBV5-5; d_call: NA; clone_size: NA; j_call: TRBJ1-2; cdr3_nt: TGTGCCAGCAGCTCTAACCGGCAGGGCTCAAGGAACTATGGCTACACCTTC; cdr3_aa: CASSSNRQGSRNYGYTF
v_call: TRBV13; d_call: TRBD2; clone_size: NA; j_call: TRBJ2-7; cdr3_nt: TGTGCCAGCAGCCGCCCCGGGACTAGTGCCTACGAGCAGTACTTC; cdr3_aa: CASSRPGTSAYEQYF
v_call: TRBV18; d_call: TRBD2; clone_size: NA; j_call: TRBJ2-7; cdr3_nt: TGTGCCAGCTCACCAATAGCGGGAGCCCGTGGGTACGAGCAGTACTTC; cdr3_aa: CASSPIAGARGYEQYF
v_call: TRBV7-7; d_call: TRBD1; clone_size: NA; j_call: TRBJ2-1; cdr3_nt: TGTGCCAGCAGCCAGACAGGGGGCTTCTACAATGAGCAGTTCTTC; cdr3_aa: CASSQTGGFYNEQFF
v_call: TRBV30; d_call: TRBD2; clone_size: few; j_call: TRBJ2-7; cdr3_nt: TGTGCCTGGGGTAGCGGGAGGGCGAGAAACGAGCAGTACTTC; cdr3_aa: CAWGSGRARNEQYF
v_call: TRBV21-1; d_call: NA; clone_size: once; j_call: TRBJ2-3; cdr3_nt: TGTGCCAGCAGCGCCATTACCTCCCATAGACAGGGGAGAACAGATACGCAGTATTTT; cdr3_aa: CASSAITSHRQGRTDTQYF
v_call: TRBV6-1; d_call: NA; clone_size: NA; j_call: TRBJ2-2; cdr3_nt: TGTGCCAGCAGTTGGGTGAACACCGGGGAGCTGTTTTTT; cdr3_aa: CASSWVNTGELFF
v_call: TRBV5-4; d_call: NA; clone_size: NA; j_call: TRBJ2-3; cdr3_nt: TGTGCCAGCAGCCCCCAGGACCACAGAGATACGCAGTATTTT; cdr3_aa: CASSPQDHRDTQYF
v_call: TRBV14; d_call: TRBD2; clone_size: NA; j_call: TRBJ2-1; cdr3_nt: TGTGCCAGCAGCCAAGGGACTAGCCGAACAGAGGGGCAGTTCTTC; cdr3_aa: CASSQGTSRTEGQFF
v_call: TRBV5-4; d_call: TRBD2; clone_size: NA; j_call: TRBJ2-3; cdr3_nt: TGTGCCAGCAGCTTCCCAGCGGGAGGAGATACGCAGTATTTT; cdr3_aa: CASSFPAGGDTQYF
v_call: TRBV18; d_call: TRBD1; clone_size: NA; j_call: TRBJ2-3; cdr3_nt: TGTGCCAGCTCACAATCCGGGACAGACACAGATACGCAGTATTTT; cdr3_aa: CASSQSGTDTDTQYF
v_call: TRBV14; d_call: NA; clone_size: NA; j_call: TRBJ2-7; cdr3_nt: TGTGCCAGCAGCCAAGGAGCCGGTAGCCACGAGCAGTACTTC; cdr3_aa: CASSQGAGSHEQYF
v_call: TRBV7-8; d_call: TRBD2; clone_size: NA; j_call: TRBJ2-5; cdr3_nt: TGTGCCAGCAGCTTAGTAGGCGGGAGGGCCTTTGAGACCCAGTACTTC; cdr3_aa: CASSLVGGRAFETQYF
v_call: TRBV6-1; d_call: NA; clone_size: once; j_call: TRBJ2-6; cdr3_nt: TGTGCCAGCACGTTGGCTTTCTCTGGGGCCAACGTCCTGACTTTC; cdr3_aa: CASTLAFSGANVLTF
v_call: TRBV5-4; d_call: NA; clone_size: NA; j_call: TRBJ2-5; cdr3_nt: TGTGCCAGCAGCTTCTCCAGCGGACAAGAGACCCAGTACTTC; cdr3_aa: CASSFSSGQETQYF
v_call: TRBV28; d_call: NA; clone_size: NA; j_call: TRBJ1-4; cdr3_nt: TGTGCCAGCACCCCGGGAGGGGGTTGGGGTGAAAAACTGTTTTTT; cdr3_aa: CASTPGGGWGEKLFF
v_call: TRBV6-4; d_call: NA; clone_size: NA; j_call: TRBJ1-5; cdr3_nt: TGTGCCAGCAGTGACTTCCCGAGCAATCAGCCCCAGCATTTT; cdr3_aa: CASSDFPSNQPQHF
v_call: TRBV25-1; d_call: TRBD1; clone_size: NA; j_call: TRBJ1-2; cdr3_nt: TGTGCCAGCAGTGAGCAGGGGGCGCGTGTAGGTGGCTACACCTTC; cdr3_aa: CASSEQGARVGGYTF
v_call: TRBV5-1; d_call: NA; clone_size: few; j_call: TRBJ2-2; cdr3_nt: TGCGCCAGCAGCTTGGTGGTCACCGGGGAGCTGTTTTTT; cdr3_aa: CASSLVVTGELFF
v_call: TRBV7-9; d_call: TRBD1; clone_size: NA; j_call: TRBJ1-5; cdr3_nt: TGTGCCAGCAGCCCAAACGACAGGGACCATCAGCCCCAGCATTTT; cdr3_aa: CASSPNDRDHQPQHF
v_call: TRBV18; d_call: NA; clone_size: NA; j_call: TRBJ2-7; cdr3_nt: TGTGCCAGCTCACAAGGGACGGACTACGAGCAGTACTTC; cdr3_aa: CASSQGTDYEQYF
v_call: TRBV4-2; d_call: TRBD2; clone_size: NA; j_call: TRBJ2-1; cdr3_nt: TGTGCCAGCAGCCAAGAAGGGACTACTATCTACAATGAGCAGTTCTTC; cdr3_aa: CASSQEGTTIYNEQFF